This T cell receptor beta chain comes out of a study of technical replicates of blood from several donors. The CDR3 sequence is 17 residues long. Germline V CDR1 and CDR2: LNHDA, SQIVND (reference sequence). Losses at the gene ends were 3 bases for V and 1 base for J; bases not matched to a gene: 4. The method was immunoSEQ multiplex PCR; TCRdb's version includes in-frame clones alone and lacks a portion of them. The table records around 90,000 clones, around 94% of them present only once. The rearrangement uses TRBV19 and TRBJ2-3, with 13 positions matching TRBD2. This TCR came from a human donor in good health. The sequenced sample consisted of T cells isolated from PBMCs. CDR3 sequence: CASSIWTSGRGTDTQYF. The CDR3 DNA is TGTGCCAGTAGTATCTGGACTAGCGGGAGAGGCACAGATACGCAGTATTTT.